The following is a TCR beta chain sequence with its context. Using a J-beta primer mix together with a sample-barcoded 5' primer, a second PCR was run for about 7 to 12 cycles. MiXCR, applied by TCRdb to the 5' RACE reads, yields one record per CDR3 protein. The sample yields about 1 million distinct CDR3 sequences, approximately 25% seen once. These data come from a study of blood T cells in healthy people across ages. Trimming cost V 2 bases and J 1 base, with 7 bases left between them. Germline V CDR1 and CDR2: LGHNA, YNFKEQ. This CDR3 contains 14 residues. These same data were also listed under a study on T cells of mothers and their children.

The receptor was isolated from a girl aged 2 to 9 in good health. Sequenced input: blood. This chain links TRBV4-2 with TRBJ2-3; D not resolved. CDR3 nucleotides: TGTGCCAGCAGCCAAAGAATGGGCACAGATACGCAGTATTTT. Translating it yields CASSQRMGTDTQYF.